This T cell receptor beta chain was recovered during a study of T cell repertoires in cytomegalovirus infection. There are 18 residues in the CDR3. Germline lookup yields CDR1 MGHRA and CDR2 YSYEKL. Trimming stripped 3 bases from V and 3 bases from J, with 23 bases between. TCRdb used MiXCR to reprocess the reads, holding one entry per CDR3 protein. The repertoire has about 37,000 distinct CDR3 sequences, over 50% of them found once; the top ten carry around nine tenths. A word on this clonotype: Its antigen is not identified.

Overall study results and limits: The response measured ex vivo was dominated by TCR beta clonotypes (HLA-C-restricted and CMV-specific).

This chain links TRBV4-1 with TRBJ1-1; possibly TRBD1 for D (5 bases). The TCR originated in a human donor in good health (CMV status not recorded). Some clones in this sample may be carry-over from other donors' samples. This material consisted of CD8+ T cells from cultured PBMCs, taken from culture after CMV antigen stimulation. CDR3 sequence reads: CASSHPIRGQEGYTEAFF. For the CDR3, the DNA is TGCGCCAGCAGCCACCCTATAAGGGGTCAGGAGGGTTACACTGAAGCTTTCTTT.